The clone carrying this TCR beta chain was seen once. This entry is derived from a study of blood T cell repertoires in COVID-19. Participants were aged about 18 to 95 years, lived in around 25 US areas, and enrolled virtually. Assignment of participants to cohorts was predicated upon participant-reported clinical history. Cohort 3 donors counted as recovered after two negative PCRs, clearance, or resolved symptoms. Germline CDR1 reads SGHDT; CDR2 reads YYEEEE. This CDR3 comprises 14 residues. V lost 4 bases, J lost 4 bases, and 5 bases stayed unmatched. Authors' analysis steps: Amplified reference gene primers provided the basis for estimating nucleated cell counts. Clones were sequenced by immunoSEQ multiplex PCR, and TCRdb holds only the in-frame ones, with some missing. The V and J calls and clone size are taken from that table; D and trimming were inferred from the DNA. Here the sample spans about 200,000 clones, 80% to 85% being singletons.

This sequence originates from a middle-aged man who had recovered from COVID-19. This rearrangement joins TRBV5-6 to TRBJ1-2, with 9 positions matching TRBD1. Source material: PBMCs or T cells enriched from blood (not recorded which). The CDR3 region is CASSGGQGFYGYTF. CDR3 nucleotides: TGTGCCAGCAGCGGGGGACAGGGATTCTATGGCTACACCTTC.